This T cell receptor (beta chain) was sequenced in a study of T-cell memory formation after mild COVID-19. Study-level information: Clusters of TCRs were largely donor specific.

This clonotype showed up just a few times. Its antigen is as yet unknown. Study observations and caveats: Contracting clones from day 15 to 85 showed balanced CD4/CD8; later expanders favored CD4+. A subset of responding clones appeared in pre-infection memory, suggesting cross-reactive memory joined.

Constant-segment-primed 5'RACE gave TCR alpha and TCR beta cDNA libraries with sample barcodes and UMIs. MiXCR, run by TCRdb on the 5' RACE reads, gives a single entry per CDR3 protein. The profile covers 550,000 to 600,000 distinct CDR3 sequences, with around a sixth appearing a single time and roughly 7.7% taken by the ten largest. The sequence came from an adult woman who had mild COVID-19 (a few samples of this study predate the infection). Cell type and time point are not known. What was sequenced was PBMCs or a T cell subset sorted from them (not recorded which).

The CDR3 spells CAWKSSGLAGNEQFF. Written as DNA, the CDR3 is TGTGCCTGGAAGAGCTCGGGACTAGCGGGAAACGAGCAGTTCTTC. This chain uses TRBV30 with TRBJ2-1, with TRBD2 matching 13 bases. The V segment lost 4 bases and the J segment 10 bases; nucleotides outside the gene matches: 10. The CDR3 sequence is 15 residues long. Germline CDR1 is GTSNPN and CDR2 is SVGIG (reference sequence). Full variable domain (outside the CDR3, taken from reference TRBV30 and TRBJ2-1): SQTIHQWPATLVQPVGSPLSLECTVEGTSNPNLYWYRQAAGRGLQLLFYSVGIGQISSEVPQNLSASRPQDRQFILSSKKLLLSDSGFYLCAWKSSGLAGNEQFFGPGTRLTVL.